These 18 T cell receptor beta chains were all obtained from the same sample, sequenced in a study of blood T cell repertoires in COVID-19. Profiling relied on immunoSEQ multiplex PCR, and the TCRdb table lists in-frame clones only, not all of them. The table records about 300,000 clones, nearly 90% of them present only once. Sequencing was carried out using peripheral blood. The receptor set was obtained from a woman aged 25-40 years with COVID-19, enrolled during active disease.

This clone occurred once. The gene calls are TRBV7-2 and TRBJ1-1, with 7 bases matching TRBD1. Germline V gene lookup returns CDR1 SGHTA and CDR2 FQGNSA. This CDR3 spans 12 amino acids. V trimming: 4 bases; J trimming: 11 bases; junction bases outside the gene matches: 7. In DNA, the CDR3 is TGTGCCAGCAGCTCCACAGGGGAATTTGCTTTCTTT. It translates to CASSSTGEFAFF.

The genes are TRBV6-5 and TRBJ1-5; D remains unclear. Between the trimmed V and J ends, which lost 6 bases and 0 bases, there was a span of 9 bases. Looked up from germline, CDR1 is MNHEY and CDR2 is SVGAGI. The length of the CDR3 is 14 residues. The CDR3 spells CASRHEDSNQPQHF. The CDR3 region has the DNA TGTGCCAGCAGGCACGAGGATAGCAATCAGCCCCAGCATTTT.

Written as DNA, the CDR3 is TGTGCCAGCAGCGTAGGATGGGGGGGAATCACAGATACGCAGTATTTT. It is translated as CASSVGWGGITDTQYF. The chain links TRBV9 to TRBJ2-3, with 7 bases that match TRBD2. This CDR3 spans 16 amino acids. Germline CDR1 SGDLS, CDR2 YYNGEE. Losses at the gene ends were 0 bases for V and 2 bases for J; bases not matched to a gene: 6. Filled out from reference TRBV9 and TRBJ2-3, the complete variable domain reads DSGVTQTPKHLITATGQRVTLRCSPRSGDLSVYWYQQSLDQGLQFLIQYYNGEERAKGNILERFSAQQFPDLHSELNLSSLELGDSALYFCASSVGWGGITDTQYFGPGTRLTVL.

This chain links TRBV2 with TRBJ1-2; 10 bases match TRBD1. V gave up 5 bases and J gave up 3 bases; unmatched junction bases: 3. This CDR3 is built from 14 residues. Germline values: CDR1 SNHLY, CDR2 FYNNEI. CDR3 protein: CASSWTGGDYGYTF. DNA of the CDR3: TGTGCCAGCAGTTGGACAGGGGGTGACTATGGCTACACCTTC.

This clone was seen at least ten times. The chain carries TRBV4-3 and TRBJ2-7, with TRBD1 matching over 7 bases. V shed 0 bases, J shed 6 bases, and the junction held 5 bases outside the gene matches. Germline loops: CDR1 LGHNA, CDR2 YSLEER. This CDR3 is built from 14 residues. The CDR3 DNA is TGCGCCAGCAGCCAAGAACGGGACAGTGCCGAGCAGTACTTC. Translation gives CASSQERDSAEQYF.

The gene calls are TRBV2 and TRBJ1-5; D is unclear. Trimming removed 6 bases from V and 3 bases from J, with 9 bases in between. Germline CDR1 SNHLY, CDR2 FYNNEI. The CDR3 is 13 amino acids. CDR3 region: CASSADNNQPQHF. The CDR3 bases are TGTGCCAGCAGCGCCGACAACAATCAGCCCCAGCATTTT.

This chain uses TRBV2 with TRBJ2-3, with 9 bases that match TRBD1. CDR3 size: 16 residues. CDR1 is SNHLY, CDR2 FYNNEI, per germline. With 6 bases clipped from V and 6 bases from J, the junction kept 13 bases outside the gene matches. The CDR3 DNA reads TGTGCCAGCAGAAAAGGGACAGGGAGTTTGGTTGATACGCAGTATTTT. Its translation is CASRKGTGSLVDTQYF.

This clone came up a few times. This chain connects TRBV2 to TRBJ1-3; no clear D gene. CDR1 and CDR2 from the germline V gene are SNHLY and FYNNEI. The CDR3 loop spans 13 amino acids. V lost 8 bases, J lost 1 base, and 9 bases lay in between. The CDR3 coding sequence is TGTGCCAGCTTTCAGGTTTCTGGAAACACCATATATTTT. Translating gives CASFQVSGNTIYF.

This clone was detected once. The rearrangement joins TRBV27 to TRBJ1-5, with 7 bases matching TRBD1. The CDR3 is made up of 15 amino acids. Trimming at V came to 5 bases and at J to 3 bases, leaving 7 bases not matched to a gene. Germline V lookup: CDR1 MNHEY, CDR2 SMNVEV (reference sequence). CDR3 residues: CASSNGQVDNQPQHF. CDR3 bases: TGTGCCAGCAGTAACGGACAGGTGGACAATCAGCCCCAGCATTTT.

The chain joins TRBV12-3 or TRBV12-4 to TRBJ1-2, with 8 bases matching TRBD1. V was clipped by 3 bases and J by 7 bases; unmatched bases: 4. CDR3 length equals 13 residues. DNA of the CDR3: TGTGCCAGCAGTTTTACAGGGGGAAGTGGCTACACCTTC. Amino acids: CASSFTGGSGYTF.

The rearrangement links TRBV7-2 to TRBJ1-3, with 7 nucleotides matching TRBD1. CDR3 size: 16 residues. Trimming took 5 bases from V and 3 from J; bases not matched to a gene: 10. Germline CDR1 is SGHTA and CDR2 is FQGNSA. CDR3 DNA: TGTGCCAGCAGCCACGGAACAGGGGTTATTGGAAACACCATATATTTT. Its translation is CASSHGTGVIGNTIYF.

This clone was found many times. Other DNA sequences in the sample encode the same CDR3. CDR3 in DNA: TGCGCCAGCAGCTTGGACAGGGGGAATGAGCAGTTCTTC. Encoded protein: CASSLDRGNEQFF. This chain joins TRBV5-1 and TRBJ2-1, with TRBD1 matching 8 bases. The CDR3 is made up of 13 amino acids. After removal of 0 bases from V and 7 bases from J, the junction contained 0 bases not matched to a gene. In germline, CDR1 is SGHRS, CDR2 YFSETQ.

The chain employs TRBV2 and TRBJ2-7; a weak D match, TRBD2 (5 bases). V was shortened by 6 bases and J by 5 bases, with 20 bases between the two germline ends. The CDR3 contains 15 residues. Germline V gene sequence: CDR1 SNHLY, CDR2 FYNNEI. In DNA form, the CDR3 reads TGTGCCAGCAGGGAGGAAAGATCAAGTCAGCACGAGCAGTACGTC. It is translated as CASREERSSQHEQYV.

The chain combines TRBV5-1 with TRBJ2-7, with a weak D call TRBD2 (6 bases). The CDR3 is made up of 12 amino acids. CDR1 and CDR2 (germline): SGHRS, YFSETQ. V lost 7 bases and J lost 6, with 14 bases in between. As DNA, the CDR3 is TGCGCCAGCTCGGGACTGAACTTCGAGCAGTACTTC. It codes for CASSGLNFEQYF.

The V and J genes are TRBV6-6 and TRBJ2-5, with a possible D match to TRBD2 (6 bases). Germline V gene lookup returns CDR1 MNHNY and CDR2 SVGAGI (reference sequence). The CDR3 runs 14 residues. Trimming removed 0 bases from V and 5 bases from J, with 10 bases in between. CDR3 in amino acids: CASSYSLGRETQYF. CDR3 nucleotides: TGTGCCAGCAGTTACTCGCTGGGGAGGGAGACCCAGTACTTC.

V and J are TRBV6-5 and TRBJ1-3; D gene unclear. The CDR3 extends over 15 amino acids. Trimming pared 6 bases from V and 0 bases from J, leaving 12 bases between. The germline V gene encodes CDR1 MNHEY and CDR2 SVGAGI. The CDR3 loop is CASSKTFSSGNTIYF. CDR3 DNA sequence: TGTGCCAGCAGCAAGACATTCAGCTCTGGAAACACCATATATTTT.

This chain connects TRBV7-9 to TRBJ1-5, with D possibly matching TRBD1 (5 bases). The CDR3 is 16 amino acids. In germline, CDR1 is SEHNR, CDR2 FQNEAQ (reference sequence). Trimming shortened V by 1 base and J by 1 base, and 11 bases separated the two germline ends. The CDR3 loop reads CASSLVVGGSNQPQHF. DNA for the CDR3: TGTGCCAGCAGCTTAGTTGTGGGGGGAAGCAATCAGCCCCAGCATTTT.

The rearrangement uses TRBV19 and TRBJ1-1; D is ambiguous. With 3 bases removed from V and 1 base from J, the gap between germline ends came to 6 bases. The CDR3 runs to 13 residues. Germline V gives CDR1 LNHDA, CDR2 SQIVND (reference sequence). The CDR3 here is CASSILGNTEAFF. CDR3 bases: TGTGCCAGTAGTATTCTCGGGAACACTGAAGCTTTCTTT.